This TCR beta chain was obtained from a study of cytomegalovirus exposure and HLA in healthy donors. Study details: The study's early data release held some 85 million unique TCRs from HLA-typed donors. General observations from the study: The analysis excluded some indistinguishable V segments, including TRBV6-2 and TRBV6-3. With DRB1 most and HLA-C fewest, TCR association rates differed between HLA loci in a later analysis.

Worth noting for this clone: As yet, its antigen is unknown.

Each donor's status was that of a healthy bone marrow donor. CDR1 and CDR2 from the germline V gene are SGHAT and FQNNGV. The CDR3 is made up of 14 amino acids. Trimming took 5 bases from V and 13 from J; bases not matched to a gene: 15. Amplification used 60 Vbeta primers and 13 Jbeta primers. This table comes from immunoSEQ multiplex PCR, and its TCRdb copy is limited to in-frame clones, with some not included. The sample includes about 140,000 clones, 65% to 85% of them seen just once. This sequence was found in a male donor in good health and CMV-seronegative. The sequenced material came from PBMCs. The genes are TRBV11-2 and TRBJ2-7; 9 nucleotides line up with TRBD2. The CDR3 DNA reads as TGTGCCAGCAGCCCCCTAGCTAGCGGGATGGGAAAATACTTC. Its translation is CASSPLASGMGKYF.